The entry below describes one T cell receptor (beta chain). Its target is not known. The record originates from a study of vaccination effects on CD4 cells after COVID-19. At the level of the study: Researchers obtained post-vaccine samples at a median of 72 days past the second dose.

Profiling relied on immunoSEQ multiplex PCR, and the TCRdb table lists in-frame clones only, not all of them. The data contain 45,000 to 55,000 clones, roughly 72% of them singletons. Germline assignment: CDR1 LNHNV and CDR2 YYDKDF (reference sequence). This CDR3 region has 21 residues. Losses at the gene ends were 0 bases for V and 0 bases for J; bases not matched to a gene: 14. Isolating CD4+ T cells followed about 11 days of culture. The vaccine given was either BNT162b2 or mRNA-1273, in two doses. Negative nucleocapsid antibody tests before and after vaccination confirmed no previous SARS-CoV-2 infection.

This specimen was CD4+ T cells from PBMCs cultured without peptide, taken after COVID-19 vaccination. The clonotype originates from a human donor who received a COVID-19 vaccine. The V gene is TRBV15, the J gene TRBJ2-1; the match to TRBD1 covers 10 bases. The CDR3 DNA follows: TGTGCCACCAGCAGAGATCGGGACAGGGGTTACAGCCTCAGCTCCTACAATGAGCAGTTCTTC. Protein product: CATSRDRDRGYSLSSYNEQFF.